This TCR beta chain is from a study of OX40 agonist ivuxolimab in advanced cancers. Study-wide background: With a range of roughly 20 to 85, age averaged approximately 64 years, and 65% to 85% were male.

Findings and caveats of the study: In the 0.1 to 3.0 mg/kg range, CD4+ and CD8+ blood T cells had expanded clonally by week 6. In CD8+ T cells, expanded clones were on average more numerous than in CD4+.

This table comes from immunoSEQ multiplex PCR, and its TCRdb copy is limited to in-frame clones, with some not included. The table has 60,000 or so clones, 65% to 85% seen once. Remarks on this clone: Its matching antigen is unknown.

This receptor was obtained from an adult with an advanced solid tumor such as melanoma, head and neck, liver or kidney cancer. This specimen was CD4+ or CD8+ T cells sorted from blood, taken in a trial of the OX40 agonist ivuxolimab.

The CDR3 is CASRQLGGSTEAFF. The CDR3 region has the DNA TGTGCCAGTAGGCAGCTAGGGGGAAGCACTGAAGCTTTCTTT. V is TRBV19 and J is TRBJ1-1, with D possibly TRBD1 on 6 matching bases. The CDR3 runs to 14 residues. Germline V CDR1 and CDR2: LNHDA, SQIVND (reference sequence). Trimming stripped 6 bases from V and 4 bases from J, with 15 bases between.